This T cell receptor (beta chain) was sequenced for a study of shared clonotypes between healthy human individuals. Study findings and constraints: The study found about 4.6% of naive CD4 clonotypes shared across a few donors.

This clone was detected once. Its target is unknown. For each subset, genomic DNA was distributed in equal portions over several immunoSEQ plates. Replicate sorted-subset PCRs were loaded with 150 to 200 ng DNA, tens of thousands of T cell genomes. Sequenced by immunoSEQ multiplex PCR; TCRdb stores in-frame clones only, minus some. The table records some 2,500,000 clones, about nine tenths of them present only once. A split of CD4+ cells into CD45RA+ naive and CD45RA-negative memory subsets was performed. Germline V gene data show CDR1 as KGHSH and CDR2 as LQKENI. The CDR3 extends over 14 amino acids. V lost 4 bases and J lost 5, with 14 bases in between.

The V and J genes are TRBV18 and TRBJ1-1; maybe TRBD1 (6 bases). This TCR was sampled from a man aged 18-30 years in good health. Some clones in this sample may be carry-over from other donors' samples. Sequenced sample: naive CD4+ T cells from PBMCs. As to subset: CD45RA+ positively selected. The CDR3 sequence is CASSRGGGDTEAFF. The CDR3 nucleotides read TGTGCCAGCTCACGAGGGGGAGGGGATACTGAAGCTTTCTTT.